This TCR beta chain was identified in a study of cytomegalovirus exposure and HLA in healthy donors (dated by TCRdb to 2016 to 2017). Study-wide context: An earlier analysis of around 600 of the donors reported 250 to 350 Gb of sequence data and about 100 million unique TCR beta sequences from about 200 million T cells. On average, around 230,000 unique TCR beta nucleotide sequences were sequenced per donor among about 400 genotyped donors of the cohort, with approximately 18% of those sequences being non-productive. Donor age, sex, ethnicity and CMV serostatus were collected together with the repertoire data. Of the roughly 410 genotyped donors, more than 75% were placed in the genetic ancestry cluster associated with self-reported Caucasian donors. Both class I and class II loci were covered by HLA typing, at four-digit resolution. An early release covering over 500 HLA-typed donors comprised 300 to 350 gigabases of sequencing data and around 86 million unique TCR sequences. Rather than drawing on any new phenotypic data, the later analysis identified candidate immune exposures from TCR beta sequences and the way those sequences occurred across donors. Because of strong linkage in the cohort, roughly five DR-DQ haplotypes were treated as single units for association and clustering. Besides the first cohort of 550 to 750 subjects, a separate validation cohort made up of 120 different subjects was used. A later genetic analysis took genome-wide SNP genotypes for about 55% of the 666 donors and used that subset as a discovery cohort. To predict cytomegalovirus infection status, the study brought together high-throughput TCR immunosequencing, statistical association of individual TCRs with disease status, and machine learning. The T cell repertoires of several hundred subjects were profiled by immunosequencing and related to cytomegalovirus serostatus. A later analysis re-examined previously published TCR beta repertoires from around 670 donors and added high-resolution HLA genotyping to investigate patterns of TCR occurrence. In an earlier analysis of 587 of the donors, high-throughput TCR beta sequencing was used to judge whether each TCR beta V gene segment behaved as functional or pseudogenic. The aim of the study was to test whether cataloging public T cell receptors could identify signatures of past pathogen exposure. All discovery cohort repertoires had been generated on a single sequencing platform. The number of typed donors differed by locus: about 620-640 for A, B, C, DRB1 and DQB1; 500 to 550 for DQA1; 606 for DPA1; and some 450 for DPB1.

This clone was detected only a few times. Its antigen has not been determined. No much larger clonotype is one base removed from it; base qualities were not supplied. The library was generated by the immunoSEQ multiplex PCR assay. A mixture of 60 forward primers for TCR Vbeta segments and 13 reverse primers for TCR Jbeta segments was used in the multiplex PCR. The CDR3 region of rearranged TCR beta genes was amplified from genomic DNA by a multiplex PCR assay. The Illumina HiSeq System was used to sequence the amplified TCR beta libraries as 87-base-pair reads. From the authors' description of their analysis: A later analysis counted 75 million to 100 million unique TCR beta chains across the 550 to 700 repertoires, and some 11 million of these chains were shared by at least two donors. Raw reads were error-corrected and collapsed into unique sequences with a nearest-neighbor algorithm that merged closely related sequences to remove PCR and sequencing errors. V, D and J gene segments were assigned by aligning CDR3 sequences to IMGT reference sequences. For a sequence to be retained, a match of at least six nucleotides was required to both a V gene segment and a J gene segment. Rearrangements were classified as productive when the CDR3 lacked stop codons and remained in frame with V and J, and all other rearrangements were classified as non-productive. Following IMGT convention, CDR3 was defined as the stretch from the second conserved V-encoded cysteine up to the conserved J-encoded phenylalanine. The earlier analysis of about 530 of the donors excluded any sequence lacking an unambiguous match to a single V gene segment. An earlier analysis of about 590 of the donors classified V segments as functional when productive rearrangements were above 56.7% and as segregating when the standard deviation between donors was above 5%. To diagnose cytomegalovirus status from the catalog of TCR beta chain sequences, a statistical classification framework was built. In a later analysis, V and J genes were assigned by comparing TCR nucleotide sequences against IMGT/GENE-DB human TR gene sequences. In a later analysis, CDR3 sequences and most-parsimonious VDJ recombination scenarios were assigned using the TCRdist pipeline. In a later analysis, each TCR beta chain was defined by its CDR3 amino acid sequence together with its V-gene family, and reads lacking a unique V-gene family were excluded. As a way to deal with suspected cross-contamination and a sequencing artifact, a later analysis dropped 450 to 600 nucleotide sequences that were highly shared and had low generation probability. For each public chain, a later analysis derived a clonal expansion index from normalized ranks of inferred template counts within each repertoire. A later analysis computed generation probabilities with a VDJ recombination model fitted to out-of-frame rearrangements, and checked the results against IGoR. In a later analysis, TCR-TCR, TCR-HLA and TCR-CMV co-occurrence was scored with hypergeometric tests, and a repertoire-size bias correction was applied to TCR pairs. To estimate false discovery rates, a later analysis permuted the HLA or CMV assignments 20 times. In a later analysis, co-occurring TCRs were grouped with DBSCAN, and TCRdist sequence similarity was added when clustering was performed within HLA-allele-positive subsets. For co-occurrence clustering, repertoires with fewer than 30,000 or more than 120,000 public chains were excluded, along with roughly 5 repertoires with anomalous nucleotide sharing. As stored in TCRdb, this immuneACCESS dataset retains in-frame rearrangements with V and J assigned. A fraction of the clones does not appear; measured against another copy, unresolved V genes explain less than half of the discrepancy, and the remainder lacks a known reason. For V, J and clone size, that table is used; D and trimming come from the DNA. The sample has approximately 80,000 clones on record, around 80% of them singletons. The ten largest make up 2.5% of the sample.

The cohort comprised approximately 700 healthy bone marrow donors. Cohort members were all nominally healthy when sampled, although unrecorded immune exposures were likely present. The donor tested CMV seropositive and was one of the 289 seropositive cohort members. A peripheral blood sample was provided by each donor, and peripheral blood mononuclear cells were used for TCR beta sequencing. The Qiagen DNeasy Blood Extraction Kit was used to extract genomic DNA from the blood cell samples. Cut back by 3 bases and 7 bases, the V and J ends lie 18 bases apart. The germline V gene supplies CDR1 SGHDN and CDR2 FVKESK. Its CDR3 holds 16 amino acids, cysteine through phenylalanine. Just CDR3 DNA is preserved here, 48 bases in frame from base 1. What the study reported, not specific to this receptor: Because some donors lacked HLA typing at each locus, the association tests relied only on the typed subset. The only immune exposure information available for the cohort was CMV serostatus. A later analysis found that TCR association rates varied across HLA loci, with DRB1 alleles showing the most associated TCRs and HLA-C alleles the fewest. The study listed approximately 150 TCR beta chains as associated with cytomegalovirus. While some public TCRs were present in many individuals, most TCR sequences turned up only very rarely across donors. In a later analysis, some 17,000 TCR beta sequences were associated with specific HLA alleles at a false discovery rate of 0.05. The presence/absence analyses assumed that sequencing depth was roughly uniform across donors, and that assumption may not be true. Most CMV-associated TCR beta chains appeared to be HLA-restricted in a later analysis, and the HLA associations seemed to be driven largely by CMV exposure. According to a later genetic analysis, donors in an Asian-associated ancestry cluster had fewer N-insertions in productive TCRs than the approximately 690-donor mean. Linkage disequilibrium might explain the correlated functional status among segregating V segments, but an unknown experimental factor could not be ruled out. Three of the identified cytomegalovirus-associated TCR beta chains were confirmed in vitro to be specific for cytomegalovirus antigens. In a later analysis, HLA-associated TCR beta chains showed more clonal expansion and lower generation probabilities than non-associated chains that were equally common. The earlier analysis of some 560 of the donors excluded some 15 rarely observed V segments, including chromosome 9 orphons, because counts were too low. Several of the top co-occurrence clusters appeared to be linked to parvovirus B19, influenza, CMV and Epstein-Barr virus, according to a later analysis. Some IMGT-functional V segments, including TRBV6-2 and TRBV6-3, could not be distinguished by the 87-base-pair reads and were therefore excluded. A further reported finding was that TCR beta sequences accurately predicted the HLA-A and HLA-B alleles for most subjects in the first cohort. The authors suggested that the approach could potentially be extended to other disease states and immunological phenotypes. The sequencing pipeline was judged likely to have produced a cluster of highly shared sequence variants as a technical artifact. In this cohort, only TCR beta chains were sequenced, and detectable features were limited by the absence of alpha or paired-chain data. In an earlier analysis of about 550 of the donors, most TCR beta V segments were observed in productive rearrangements about 87% or about 30% of the time, broadly matching IMGT annotations. Cytomegalovirus status was reported to be diagnosed by the classifier with high specificity and sensitivity in both the original and validation cohorts. In a later genetic analysis, a missense DCLRE1C variant was associated with V-gene and J-gene trimming of TCR beta chains, and the association was replicated in an independent cohort. Assigning TCR associations to individual alleles was difficult when HLA alleles, especially DR and DQ, strongly co-occurred.

This receptor was taken from a male donor in good health and CMV-seropositive. The specimen sequenced was PBMCs. The sequence links TRBV14 to TRBJ1-4; the D gene is possibly TRBD1, with 5 bases matching. The CDR3: CASSQGPLAGGEKLFF. The nucleotide sequence reads as follows: TGTGCCAGCAGCCAGGGGCCCCTGGCAGGCGGTGAAAAACTGTTTTTT. The variable domain in full, with residues beyond the CDR3 obtained from the reference TRBV14 and TRBJ1-4 genes, is EAGVTQFPSHSVIEKGQTVTLRCDPISGHDNLYWYRRVMGKEIKFLLHFVKESKQDESGMPNNRFLAERTGGTYSTLKVQPAELEDSGVYFCASSQGPLAGGEKLFFGSGTQLSVL.